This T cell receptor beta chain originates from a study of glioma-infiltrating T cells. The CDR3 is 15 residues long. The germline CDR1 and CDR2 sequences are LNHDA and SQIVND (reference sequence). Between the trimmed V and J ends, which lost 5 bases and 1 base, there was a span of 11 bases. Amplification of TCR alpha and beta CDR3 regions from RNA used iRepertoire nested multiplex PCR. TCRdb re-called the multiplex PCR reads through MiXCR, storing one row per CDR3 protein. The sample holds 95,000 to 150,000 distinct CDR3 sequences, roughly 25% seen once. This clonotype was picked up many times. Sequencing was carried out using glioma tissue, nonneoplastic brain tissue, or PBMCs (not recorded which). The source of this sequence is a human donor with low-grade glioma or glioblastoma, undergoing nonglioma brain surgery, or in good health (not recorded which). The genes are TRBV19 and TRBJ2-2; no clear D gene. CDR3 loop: CASSLPDGNTGELFF. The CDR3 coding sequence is TGTGCCAGTAGTCTCCCGGACGGGAACACCGGGGAGCTGTTTTTT. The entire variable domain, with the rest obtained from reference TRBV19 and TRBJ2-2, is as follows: DGGITQSPKYLFRKEGQNVTLSCEQNLNHDAMYWYRQDPGQGLRLIYYSQIVNDFQKGDIAEGYSVSREKKESFPLTVTSAQKNPTAFYLCASSLPDGNTGELFFGEGSRLTVL.